This TCR beta chain is drawn from a study of beta chain features in type 1 diabetes. CDR3 size: 15 residues. Germline CDR1 and CDR2: SGHNT and YYREEE (reference sequence). Details on this clone: One junction end does not reproduce the germline sequence, and a read error may be involved. The same CDR3 can be traced to other DNA sequences in this sample.

Since all of the isolated RNA was reverse transcribed, expressed TCRB transcripts were what got sequenced. Assay: immunoSEQ multiplex PCR; the TCRdb copy retains only in-frame clones and omits some. Found here are approximately 60,000 clones, about 61% of them singletons; the top ten hold about 2.2%. V is TRBV5-4 and J is TRBJ2-4; D might be TRBD1 (6 bases). The sequencing sample was made of Tregs from blood. This receptor was obtained from a young woman in good health. This CDR3 is CASSQDAQEQGIQYF. The CDR3 nucleotides are TGCGCCAGCAGCCAAGATGCGCAGGAACAGGGCATTCAGTACTTC.